This T cell receptor (delta chain) was captured in a study of Vδ1+ human thymocytes. Study results and limitations: Thymic TRG and TRD repertoires appeared highly polyclonal, with Gaussian CDR3 length distributions. Despite high sort purity, roughly 18% of thymic T cell receptor delta sequences were Vdelta2. Bulk data may be misread because of unexpected Vdelta2 sequences.

The template was reverse-transcribed extracted RNA. Pooled V-gene forward primers with one constant-region reverse primer generated the CDR3 amplicons by multiplex PCR. TCRdb re-processed the multiplex PCR reads via CATT. This table holds more than 50,000 delta-chain clones, approximately 16% found once. The CDR3 runs 20 residues. Trimming removed 1 base from V and 0 bases from J; junction bases left unmatched: 15. The germline CDR1 and CDR2 sequences are TSWWSYY and QGS. With regard to this clone: Its antigen is not identified.

The sorted cells were CD3+ Vdelta1+ Vdelta2- thymocytes from alphabeta-depleted thymus. Purity of the sorted Vdelta1+ thymocytes ranged from roughly 98% to 99.6%. The chain couples TRDV1 to TRDJ1; 9 bases are shared with TRDD3. The clonotype originates from a boy under two years old who had congenital heart surgery. Sequenced: Vdelta1+ gamma-delta thymocytes from the thymus. Subset specified: FACS-sorted CD3+ TCRalphabeta- TCRVdelta1+ TCRVdelta2- thymocytes. Here the CDR3 reads CALGEPPGDTHLPYTDKLIF. CDR3 in DNA: TGTGCTCTTGGGGAACCTCCGGGGGATACCCACTTGCCGTACACCGATAAACTCATCTTT.